These 26 T cell receptor beta chains share one sample of origin, sequenced in a study of blood T cell repertoires in COVID-19. Sequencing was performed with immunoSEQ multiplex PCR; in TCRdb, only in-frame clones are kept and a portion is missing. The table shows 200,000 or so clones, with 65% to 90% occurring only once. Specimen: peripheral blood. The receptor source for this set is a man in his forties or fifties with acute or convalescent COVID-19.

The chain couples TRBV5-1 to TRBJ1-6; D perhaps matches TRBD1 (5 bases). The CDR3 totals 14 residues. Germline CDR1 reads SGHRS; CDR2 reads YFSETQ. V lost 0 bases and J lost 8, with 9 bases in between. CDR3 nucleotides: TGCGCCAGCAGCTTGGCGCGGGGGGATTCACCCCTCCACTTT. Its translation: CASSLARGDSPLHF.

V gene TRBV20-1 combines with J gene TRBJ2-1, with TRBD1 matching 7 bases. The CDR3 consists of 11 residues. In germline, CDR1 is DFQATT, CDR2 SNEGSKA (reference sequence). In nucleotides, the CDR3 is TGCAAATTACAGGGGAACAATGAGCAGTTCTTC. Protein: CKLQGNNEQFF.

The rearrangement links TRBV28 to TRBJ2-3; TRBD2 aligns across 7 bases. V shed 8 bases, J shed 0 bases, and the junction held 5 bases outside the gene matches. The CDR3 is made up of 14 amino acids. The germline V gene has CDR1 MDHEN and CDR2 SYDVKM. In DNA form, the CDR3 reads TGTGCCAGCTTAAGCGGGGCTAGCACAGATACGCAGTATTTT. Translating it yields CASLSGASTDTQYF.

This chain joins TRBV12-3 or TRBV12-4 and TRBJ1-2; 7 nucleotides agree with TRBD1. The CDR3 extends over 12 amino acids. J was trimmed by 8 bases and V by 5 bases; bases with no gene match: 5. The CDR3 here is CASSGDSFGYTF. The CDR3 bases are TGTGCCAGCAGTGGGGACAGTTTCGGCTACACCTTC.

The V gene is TRBV10-2, the J gene TRBJ2-7; D unresolved. This CDR3 contains 12 residues. The V gene's germline CDR1 is WSHSY and CDR2 SAAADI. V was shortened by 2 bases and J by 3 bases, with 5 bases between the two germline ends. CDR3 residues: CASSEIGYEQYF. In nucleotides, the CDR3 is TGCGCCAGCAGTGAGATCGGCTACGAGCAGTACTTC.

This sequence joins TRBV23-1 and TRBJ1-2, with 10 positions matching TRBD1. TRBV23-1 is designated an ORF whose function remains uncertain. The CDR3 covers 19 residues. Losses at the gene ends were 7 bases for V and 5 bases for J; bases not matched to a gene: 22. CDR3 DNA: TGCGCCAGCAACCCGAAAGTGAGTATCAGACAGGGGGCTTCATATGGCTACACCTTC. Translation gives CASNPKVSIRQGASYGYTF.

Points on this clone: An end of the junction differs from the germline gene, which may be a read error. The chain carries TRBV3-1 (or the pseudogene TRBV3-2) and TRBJ1-6; D uncertain. Germline CDR1 is LGHDT and CDR2 is YNNKEL (reference sequence). The CDR3 is 14 amino acids. The CDR3 here is CASSLRTGNSPLHF. CDR3 nucleotides: TGTGCCAGCAGCCTTCGTACGGGTAATTCGCCCCTCCACTTT.

This chain connects TRBV5-4 to TRBJ1-2; 7 bases fit TRBD1. The CDR3 consists of 15 residues. The V gene's germline CDR1 is SGHNT and CDR2 YYREEE (reference sequence). V was pared by 4 bases and J by 2 bases, with 8 bases of the junction left unmatched. The CDR3 nucleotides are TGTGCCAGCAGCCCCGGGACAGCTATGAACTATGGCTACACCTTC. This gives the protein CASSPGTAMNYGYTF.

This chain joins TRBV11-2 and TRBJ2-1, with D possibly TRBD2 on 5 matching bases. Germline-derived CDR1 and CDR2 are SGHAT and FQNNGV. The germline V and J ends were trimmed by 6 bases and 5 bases, with 11 bases remaining between them. The CDR3 contains 13 residues. CDR3 sequence reads: CASSSTRDNEQFF. In DNA, the CDR3 is TGTGCCAGCAGTTCAACTAGGGACAATGAGCAGTTCTTC.

The chain employs TRBV2 and TRBJ1-2, with TRBD1 identical over 8 bases. This CDR3 is 16 amino acids long. With V trimmed by 5 bases and J by 0 bases, 8 bases remained unmatched. Germline CDR1 SNHLY, CDR2 FYNNEI. This chain's CDR3 is CASSPYQGAPNYGYTF. The CDR3 DNA is TGTGCCAGCAGTCCATATCAGGGGGCTCCTAACTATGGCTACACCTTC.

The chain is built from TRBV3-1 (or the pseudogene TRBV3-2) and TRBJ1-5, with unresolved D. This CDR3 is built from 13 residues. The germline V and J ends were trimmed by 1 base and 8 bases, with 9 bases remaining between them. The V gene's germline CDR1 is LGHDT and CDR2 YNNKEL (reference sequence). The DNA of the CDR3 is TGTGCCAGCAGCCAAGCCGGGTCCGAGCCCCAGCATTTT. This codes for CASSQAGSEPQHF.

V usage is TRBV18 and J usage is TRBJ1-1; 9 positions agree with TRBD1. CDR3 size: 16 residues. Losses at the gene ends were 0 bases for V and 7 bases for J; bases not matched to a gene: 9. CDR1 is KGHSH and CDR2 is LQKENI in the germline V gene. The DNA of the CDR3 is TGTGCCAGCTCACCACCCGGGACAGGGTTCGAGGGTGAAGCTTTCTTT. Amino acid sequence: CASSPPGTGFEGEAFF. Complete variable domain (other parts from reference TRBV18 and TRBJ1-1): NAGVMQNPRHLVRRRGQEARLRCSPMKGHSHVYWYRQLPEEGLKFMVYLQKENIIDESGMPKERFSAEFPKEGPSILRIQQVVRGDSAAYFCASSPPGTGFEGEAFFGQGTRLTVV.

This clone was detected only a few times. The rearrangement uses TRBV19 and TRBJ1-1; D is possibly TRBD1 (5 bases). V gave up 9 bases and J gave up 1 base, with 9 bases separating them. The CDR3 sequence is 12 residues long. Germline lookup yields CDR1 LNHDA and CDR2 SQIVND (reference sequence). The CDR3: CASRDRNTEAFF. The CDR3 coding sequence is TGTGCCAGCCGCGACAGGAACACTGAAGCTTTCTTT.

As for this clone: The junction differs from germline at one of its ends, possibly a read error. V and J are TRBV11-2 and TRBJ2-7; D perhaps matches TRBD2 (5 bases). Per germline, CDR1 SGHAT and CDR2 FQNNGV. This CDR3 spans 12 amino acids. The DNA for the CDR3 is TGTGCCAGCAGCTTAGGAGGGAGCTCCGCCGGCTTC. Translating it yields CASSLGGSSAGF. The whole variable domain, filled in from reference TRBV11-2 and TRBJ2-7, reads EAGVAQSPRYKIIEKRQSVAFWCNPISGHATLYWYQQILGQGPKLLIQFQNNGVVDDSQLPKDRFSAERLKGVDSTLKIQPAKLEDSAVYLCASSLGGSSAGFGPGTRLTVT.

This clone was counted only a few times. This chain links TRBV7-2 with TRBJ2-2; D uncertain. This CDR3 has 13 amino acids. Germline CDR1 is SGHTA and CDR2 is FQGNSA. The ends were cut back, 3 bases at V and 5 bases at J, with 7 bases in the middle. The CDR3 loop reads CASSFRRTGELFF. The DNA for the CDR3 is TGTGCCAGCAGCTTTCGCAGGACCGGGGAGCTGTTTTTT.

This sequence joins TRBV10-1 and TRBJ2-5, with D uncertain. V lost 3 bases and J 1 base, leaving 3 bases between the germline ends. The CDR3 is made up of 12 amino acids. The germline V gene has CDR1 WNHNN and CDR2 SYGVQD (reference sequence). CDR3 sequence: CASSDRQETQYF. The CDR3 DNA reads TGCGCCAGCAGTGATCGCCAAGAGACCCAGTACTTC.

This chain joins TRBV4-1 and TRBJ1-1, with 8 bases fitting TRBD1. Germline V gene lookup returns CDR1 MGHRA and CDR2 YSYEKL. The CDR3 contains 15 residues. J gave up 4 bases and V 3 bases, and 7 bases lay outside the gene matches. Here the CDR3 reads CASSQDRVVSTEAFF. The CDR3 DNA follows: TGCGCCAGCAGCCAGGACAGGGTCGTTTCCACTGAAGCTTTCTTT.

The CDR3 DNA sequence: TGTGCCAGTAGTATTTTTCAGGGTCCTTGGGGCTACACCTTC. Protein product: CASSIFQGPWGYTF. This chain connects TRBV19 to TRBJ1-2, with D maybe TRBD1 (5 bases). Per germline, CDR1 LNHDA and CDR2 SQIVND (reference sequence). The CDR3 sequence is 14 residues long. V was cut by 3 bases and J by 8 bases, with 16 bases left in between.

This chain connects TRBV5-6 to TRBJ1-2; 7 nucleotides line up with TRBD1. The CDR3 extends over 15 amino acids. V was clipped by 4 bases and J by 1 base; unmatched bases: 7. From germline, CDR1 is SGHDT and CDR2 YYEEEE. The CDR3 DNA follows: TGTGCCAGCAGCCCCGTGGGACAGTTTAACTATGGCTACACCTTC. Its translation: CASSPVGQFNYGYTF.

J is TRBJ1-1 and V is TRBV6-1, with D perhaps matching TRBD1 (5 bases). The germline V gene has CDR1 MNHNS and CDR2 SASEGT. CDR3 length: 15 residues. The V gene lost 2 bases and the J gene lost 10 bases, with 20 bases spanning the gap. CDR3 region: CASSEMGDLTGVAFF. The CDR3 coding sequence is TGTGCCAGCAGTGAAATGGGGGACCTGACGGGGGTAGCTTTCTTT.

The rearrangement links TRBV7-9 to TRBJ2-5, with a possible D match to TRBD1 (5 bases). V lost 4 bases to trimming and J lost 0 bases, with 18 bases between them. The CDR3 totals 17 residues. Germline V gene lookup returns CDR1 SEHNR and CDR2 FQNEAQ (reference sequence). The CDR3 region has the DNA TGTGCCAGCAGCTACCGGCCGAGACAGCTGTACCAAGAGACCCAGTACTTC. This sequence encodes CASSYRPRQLYQETQYF.

The V and J genes are TRBV7-2 and TRBJ1-4; D call uncertain. Germline CDR1 SGHTA, CDR2 FQGNSA. V lost 2 bases to trimming and J lost 6 bases, with 13 bases between them. This CDR3 contains 15 residues. CDR3 nucleotides: TGTGCCAGCAGCTTATTAAAGGTCCGGGATGAAAAACTGTTTTTT. It is translated as CASSLLKVRDEKLFF.

This clone has just a few counts. The chain joins TRBV7-2 to TRBJ1-3; D remains ambiguous. Germline V lookup: CDR1 SGHTA, CDR2 FQGNSA. The CDR3 is made up of 15 amino acids. V was cut by 3 bases and J by 0 bases, with 9 bases left in between. The CDR3 nucleotides read TGTGCCAGCAGCTTGAGTAAATTCTCTGGAAACACCATATATTTT. It is translated as CASSLSKFSGNTIYF.

The rearrangement uses TRBV5-5 and TRBJ1-2, with 10 bases matching TRBD1. CDR3 size: 16 residues. Germline V gene lookup returns CDR1 SGHKS and CDR2 YYEKEE (reference sequence). With V trimmed by 4 bases and J by 5 bases, 11 bases remained unmatched. CDR3 in amino acids: CASSNTRGTGDYGYTF. The DNA of the CDR3 is TGTGCCAGCAGCAACACCCGCGGGACAGGGGATTATGGCTACACCTTC.

V usage is TRBV19 and J usage is TRBJ1-5; TRBD1 is a possible D gene (5 bases). The CDR3 covers 12 residues. Trimming stripped 3 bases from V and 6 bases from J, with 6 bases between. Per the germline V gene, CDR1 is LNHDA and CDR2 is SQIVND (reference sequence). The CDR3 reads CASSMGPQPQHF. The CDR3 region has the DNA TGTGCCAGTAGTATGGGGCCTCAGCCCCAGCATTTT.

The CDR3 loop reads CASSVEASGAGGEQFF. CDR3 DNA: TGTGCCAGCAGCGTAGAGGCTAGCGGCGCCGGGGGAGAGCAGTTCTTC. The chain is built from TRBV9 and TRBJ2-1; 7 positions match TRBD2. V shed 0 bases and J 10 bases; nucleotides not matched to a gene: 13. Germline V gene sequence: CDR1 SGDLS, CDR2 YYNGEE. This CDR3 is built from 16 residues.